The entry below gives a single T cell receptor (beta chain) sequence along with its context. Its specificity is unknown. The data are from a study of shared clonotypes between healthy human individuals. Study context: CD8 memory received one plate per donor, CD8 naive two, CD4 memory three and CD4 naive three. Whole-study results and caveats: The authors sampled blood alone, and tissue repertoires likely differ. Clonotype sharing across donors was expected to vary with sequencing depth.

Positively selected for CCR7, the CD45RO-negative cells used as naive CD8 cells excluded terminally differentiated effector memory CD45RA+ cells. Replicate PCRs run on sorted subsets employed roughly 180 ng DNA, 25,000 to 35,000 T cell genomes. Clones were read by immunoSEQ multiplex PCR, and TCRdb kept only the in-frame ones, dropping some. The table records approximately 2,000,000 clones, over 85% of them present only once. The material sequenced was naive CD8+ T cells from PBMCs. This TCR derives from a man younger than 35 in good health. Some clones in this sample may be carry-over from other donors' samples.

The CDR3 is CASSSHYAAPNEQFF. CDR3 sequence (DNA): TGTGCCAGCAGCTCTCACTACGCGGCCCCCAATGAGCAGTTCTTC. The chain carries TRBV9 and TRBJ2-1; no clear D. V was trimmed by 4 bases and J by 6 bases, leaving 17 bases between them. Germline V lookup: CDR1 SGDLS, CDR2 YYNGEE. This CDR3 spans 15 amino acids. The whole variable domain, filled in from reference TRBV9 and TRBJ2-1, reads DSGVTQTPKHLITATGQRVTLRCSPRSGDLSVYWYQQSLDQGLQFLIQYYNGEERAKGNILERFSAQQFPDLHSELNLSSLELGDSALYFCASSSHYAAPNEQFFGPGTRLTVL.